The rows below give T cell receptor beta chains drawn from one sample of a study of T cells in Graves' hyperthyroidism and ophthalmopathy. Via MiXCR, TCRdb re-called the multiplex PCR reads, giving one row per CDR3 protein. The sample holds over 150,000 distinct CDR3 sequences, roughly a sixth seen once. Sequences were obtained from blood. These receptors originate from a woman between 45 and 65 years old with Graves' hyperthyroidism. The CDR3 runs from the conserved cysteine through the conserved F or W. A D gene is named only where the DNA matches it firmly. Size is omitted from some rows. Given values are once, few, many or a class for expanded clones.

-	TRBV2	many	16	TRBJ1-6	TGTGCCAGCAGGCGGGGGCACGAACTATATAATTCACCCCTCCACTTT	CASRRGHELYNSPLHF
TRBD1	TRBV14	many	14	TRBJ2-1	TGTGCCAGCAACCCTTGGACAGGGGGGGATGAGCAGTTCTTC	CASNPWTGGDEQFF
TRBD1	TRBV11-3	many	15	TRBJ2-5	TGTGCCAGCAGCCCCCTGACAGGGGGGCAAGAGACCCAGTACTTC	CASSPLTGGQETQYF
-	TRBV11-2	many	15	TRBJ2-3	TGTGCCAGCAGCCTCAGCGGTGGACCCCCAGATACGCAGTATTTT	CASSLSGGPPDTQYF
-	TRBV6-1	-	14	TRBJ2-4	TGTGCCAGCAGCGGGGACTTAGCCAAAAACATTCAGTACTTC	CASSGDLAKNIQYF
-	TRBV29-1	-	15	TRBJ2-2	TGCAGCGTTGAAATGGGGGGCGCGAGGACCGGGGAGCTGTTTTTT	CSVEMGGARTGELFF
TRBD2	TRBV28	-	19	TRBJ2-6	TGTGCCAGCAGTTTCCTCCCGCGGGAGGGTCGGTCTGGGGCCAACGTCCTGACTTTC	CASSFLPREGRSGANVLTF
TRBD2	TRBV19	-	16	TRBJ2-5	TGTGCCAGTAGTATCGGACTAGCGGGCCAAGTGGAGACCCAGTACTTC	CASSIGLAGQVETQYF
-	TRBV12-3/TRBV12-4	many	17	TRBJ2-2	TGTGCCAGCAGTTTGGGGGGCGGGAGAGTGAACACCGGGGAGCTGTTTTTT	CASSLGGGRVNTGELFF
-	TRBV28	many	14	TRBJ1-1	TGTGCCAGCAGAGACGGACCGTGGGGAACTGAAGCTTTCTTT	CASRDGPWGTEAFF
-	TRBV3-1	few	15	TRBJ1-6	TGTGCCAGCAGCCATCCGGGATTGGATAATTCACCCCTCCACTTT	CASSHPGLDNSPLHF
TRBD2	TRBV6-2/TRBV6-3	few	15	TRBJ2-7	TGTGCCAGCAGTCAGACTAGCGGGAGCTCCTACGAGCAGTACTTC	CASSQTSGSSYEQYF
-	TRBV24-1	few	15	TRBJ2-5	TGTGCCACCAGTGATCCCGGGACACCCAAAGAGACCCAGTACTTC	CATSDPGTPKETQYF
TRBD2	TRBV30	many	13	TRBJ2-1	TGTGCCTGGGCGGGAGCGGGATACAATGAGCAGTTCTTC	CAWAGAGYNEQFF
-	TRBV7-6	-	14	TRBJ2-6	TGTGCCAGCAGCTTGATAATTGGGGCCAACGTCCTGACTTTC	CASSLIIGANVLTF
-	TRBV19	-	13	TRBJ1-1	TGTGCCAGTAGTATCACAAGGAGCCCTGAAGCTTTCTTT	CASSITRSPEAFF
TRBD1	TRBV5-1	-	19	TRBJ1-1	TGCGCCAGCAGCGCTTATGATATGGGCGGGACAGGGAGGAACACTGAAGCTTTCTTT	CASSAYDMGGTGRNTEAFF
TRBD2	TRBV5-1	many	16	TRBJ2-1	TGCGCCAGCAGCTTTACGGGACTAGCGGGAGGAGGTGAGCAGTTCTTC	CASSFTGLAGGGEQFF
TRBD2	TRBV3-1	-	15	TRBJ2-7	TGTGCCAGCAGCCGAGTAGCGGGAAGCTCCTACGAGCAGTACTTC	CASSRVAGSSYEQYF
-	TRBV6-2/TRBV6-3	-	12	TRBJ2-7	TGTGCCAGCAGTTACGCTGCCTACGAGCAGTACTTC	CASSYAAYEQYF
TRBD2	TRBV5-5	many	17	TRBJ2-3	TGTGCCAGCAGCTTGCCCGGGACTAGCCAAAGAGCGGATACGCAGTATTTT	CASSLPGTSQRADTQYF
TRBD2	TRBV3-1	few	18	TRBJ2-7	TGTGCCAGCAGCCAAGAAATCCGGGCTAGCGGGAGGCTCGACGAGCAGTACTTC	CASSQEIRASGRLDEQYF
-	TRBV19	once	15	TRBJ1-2	TGTGCCAGTAGTATAGATCGACAGAGACTCTATGGCTACACCTTC	CASSIDRQRLYGYTF
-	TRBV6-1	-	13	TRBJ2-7	TGTGCCAGCACCCGGGGGATAATAGGCGAGCAGTACTTC	CASTRGIIGEQYF
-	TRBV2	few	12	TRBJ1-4	TGTGCCAGCAGCGCAACTAATGAAAAACTGTTTTTT	CASSATNEKLFF
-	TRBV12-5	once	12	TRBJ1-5	TGTGCTAGTGGGGCCCCCTATCAGCCCCAGCATTTT	CASGAPYQPQHF
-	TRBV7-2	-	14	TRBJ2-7	TGTGCCAGCAGCTTAAACCTCTACCCCTACGAGCAGTACTTC	CASSLNLYPYEQYF
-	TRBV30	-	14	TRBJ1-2	TGTGCCTGGAGTGTTCAGGCGGCCAACTATGGCTACACCTTC	CAWSVQAANYGYTF
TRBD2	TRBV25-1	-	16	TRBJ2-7	TGTGCCAGCAGCCCCAAAGGGACTAGCGAATCCTACGAGCAGTACTTC	CASSPKGTSESYEQYF
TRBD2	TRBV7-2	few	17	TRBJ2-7	TGTGCCAGCAGCTTACCCTTAGCGGGACAAACGAAGTACGAGCAGTACTTC	CASSLPLAGQTKYEQYF
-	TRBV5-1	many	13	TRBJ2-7	TGCGCCAGCGGATTCGACCACTCCTACGAGCAGTACTTC	CASGFDHSYEQYF
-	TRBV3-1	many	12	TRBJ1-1	TGTGCCAGCAGCCACGTGCCGGCTGAAGCTTTCTTT	CASSHVPAEAFF
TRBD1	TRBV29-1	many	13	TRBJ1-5	TGCAGCGTGGCGACAGGGCGCAATCAGCCCCAGCATTTT	CSVATGRNQPQHF
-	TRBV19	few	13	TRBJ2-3	TGTGCCAGTAGTCAGCTAGGTGCAGATACGCAGTATTTT	CASSQLGADTQYF
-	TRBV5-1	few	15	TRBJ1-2	TGCGCCAGCAGCTTGGAGGCCGGCAAAGCTTATGGCTACACCTTC	CASSLEAGKAYGYTF
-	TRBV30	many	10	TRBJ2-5	TGTGCCTGGAGTCAAGAGACCCAGTACTTC	CAWSQETQYF
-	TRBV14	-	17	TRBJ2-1	TGTGCCAGCAGCCAATTTCCACGCCAAAGCTCCTACAATGAGCAGTTCTTC	CASSQFPRQSSYNEQFF
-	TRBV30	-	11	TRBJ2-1	TGTGCCTGGAGTACTGGGGTCAACTTCTTCTTC	CAWSTGVNFFF
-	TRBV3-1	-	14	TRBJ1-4	TGTGCCAGCAGCCAAGAGGCCAGCAATGAAAAACTGTTTTTT	CASSQEASNEKLFF
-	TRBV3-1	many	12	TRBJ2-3	TGTGCCAGCAGCCAAAACAGAGATACGCAGTATTTT	CASSQNRDTQYF
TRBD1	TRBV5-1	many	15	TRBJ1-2	TGCGCCAGCAGCTCTGCCGGGACAGCCGACTATGGCTACACCTTC	CASSSAGTADYGYTF
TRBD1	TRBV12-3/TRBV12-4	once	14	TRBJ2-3	TGTGCCAGCAGTTTCAGGGGGCTCACAGATACGCAGTATTTT	CASSFRGLTDTQYF
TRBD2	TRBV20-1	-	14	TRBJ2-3	TGCAGTGCTGAGACTAGCGGTGGCACAGATACGCAGTATTTT	CSAETSGGTDTQYF
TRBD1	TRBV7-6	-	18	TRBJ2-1	TGTGCCAGCAGCCCGAGGACAGGGGTTACGGAGGGCCACAATGAGCAGTTCTTC	CASSPRTGVTEGHNEQFF
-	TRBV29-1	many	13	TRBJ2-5	TGCAGCGTTAAAGGACACGGCCGGGAGACCCAGTACTTC	CSVKGHGRETQYF
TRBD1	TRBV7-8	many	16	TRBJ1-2	TGTGCCAGCAGCCGACTACCGGGACAGGCTAACTATGGCTACACCTTC	CASSRLPGQANYGYTF
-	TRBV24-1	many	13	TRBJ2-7	TGTGCCACCAGTGAGTCAGGGTCGGACGAGCAGTACTTC	CATSESGSDEQYF
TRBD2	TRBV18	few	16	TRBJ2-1	TGTGCCAGCTCACCAGATCCGGGACTAGCGTACAATGAGCAGTTCTTC	CASSPDPGLAYNEQFF
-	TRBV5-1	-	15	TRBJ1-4	TGCGCCAGCAGCCCGGGTTCGGGGGCCCGGGAAAAACTGTTTTTT	CASSPGSGAREKLFF
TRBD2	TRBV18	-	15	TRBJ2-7	TGTGCCAGCTCACCAACTAGCGGGAGTACGGACGAGCAGTACTTC	CASSPTSGSTDEQYF